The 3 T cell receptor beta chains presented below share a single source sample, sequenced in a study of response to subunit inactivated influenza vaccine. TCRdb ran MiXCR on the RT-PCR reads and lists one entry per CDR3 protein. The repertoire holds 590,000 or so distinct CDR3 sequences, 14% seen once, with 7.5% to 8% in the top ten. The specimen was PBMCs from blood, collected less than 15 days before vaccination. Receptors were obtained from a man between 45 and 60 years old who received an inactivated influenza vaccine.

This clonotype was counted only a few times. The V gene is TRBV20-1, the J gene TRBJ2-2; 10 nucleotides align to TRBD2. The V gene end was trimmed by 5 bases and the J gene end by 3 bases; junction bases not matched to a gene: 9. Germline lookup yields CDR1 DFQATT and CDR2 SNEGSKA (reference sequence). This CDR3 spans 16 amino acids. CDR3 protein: CSAPRTSGGDTGELFF. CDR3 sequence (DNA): TGCAGTGCTCCCCGGACTAGCGGTGGGGACACCGGGGAGCTGTTTTTT.

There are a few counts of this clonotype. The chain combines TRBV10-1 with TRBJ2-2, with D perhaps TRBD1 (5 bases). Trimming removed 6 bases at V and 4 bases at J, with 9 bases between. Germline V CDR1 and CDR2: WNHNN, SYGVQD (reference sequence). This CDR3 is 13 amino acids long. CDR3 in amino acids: CASRTDSTGELFF. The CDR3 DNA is TGCGCCAGCAGAACCGACAGCACCGGGGAGCTGTTTTTT.

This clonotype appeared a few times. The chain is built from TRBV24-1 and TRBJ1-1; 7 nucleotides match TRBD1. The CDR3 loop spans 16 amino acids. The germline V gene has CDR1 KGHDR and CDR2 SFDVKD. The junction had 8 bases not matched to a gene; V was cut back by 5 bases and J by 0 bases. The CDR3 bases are TGTGCCACCAGTGGTATCGGGACAGATATGAACACTGAAGCTTTCTTT. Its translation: CATSGIGTDMNTEAFF.